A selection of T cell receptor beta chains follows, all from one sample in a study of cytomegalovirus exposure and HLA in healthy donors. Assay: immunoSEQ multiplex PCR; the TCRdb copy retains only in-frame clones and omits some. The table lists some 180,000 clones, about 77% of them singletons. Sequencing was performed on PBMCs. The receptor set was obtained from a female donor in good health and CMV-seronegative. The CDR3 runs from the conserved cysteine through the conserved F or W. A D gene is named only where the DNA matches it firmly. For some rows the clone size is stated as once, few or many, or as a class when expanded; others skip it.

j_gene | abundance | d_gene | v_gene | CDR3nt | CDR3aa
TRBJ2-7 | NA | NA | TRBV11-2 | TGTGCCAGCAGCTTCGTGGCGGGAACCTACGAGCAGTACTTC | CASSFVAGTYEQYF
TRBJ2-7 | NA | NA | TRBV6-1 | TGTGCCAGCAGTGAAGCGAGGTACGAGCAGTACTTC | CASSEARYEQYF
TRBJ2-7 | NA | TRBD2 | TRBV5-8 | TGTGCCAGCAGCTCCCGACTAGCGGGGGTCTACTACGAGCAGTACTTC | CASSSRLAGVYYEQYF
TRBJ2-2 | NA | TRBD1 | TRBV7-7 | TGTGCCAGCAGCTCGCAGGGGGCGGGCGGGGAGCTGTTTTTT | CASSSQGAGGELFF
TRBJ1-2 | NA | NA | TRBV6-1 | TGTGCCAGCAGTGAAAGGGGGGGCGATTTCTCTGGCTACACCTTC | CASSERGGDFSGYTF
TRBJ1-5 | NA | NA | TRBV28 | TGTGCCAGCCGCCAGGGAAGCAATCAGCCCCAGCATTTT | CASRQGSNQPQHF
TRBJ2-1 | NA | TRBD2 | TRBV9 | TGTGCCAGCAGCGTAGATACCGGGAGGGCATTTAATGAGCAGTTCTTC | CASSVDTGRAFNEQFF
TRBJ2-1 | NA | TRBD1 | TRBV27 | TGTGCCAGCTCCCCCGGGACAGGGGGCTACAATGAGCAGTTCTTC | CASSPGTGGYNEQFF
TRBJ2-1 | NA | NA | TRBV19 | TGTGCCAGCAGCTCCTACAATGAGCAGTTCTTC | CASSSYNEQFF
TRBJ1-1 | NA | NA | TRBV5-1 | TGCGCCAGCAGCTTGGACCAGGGCACTGAAGCTTTCTTT | CASSLDQGTEAFF
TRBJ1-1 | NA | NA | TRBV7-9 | TGTGCCAGCAGCCCAGTTACAAGTTTTCCTGAAGCTTTCTTT | CASSPVTSFPEAFF
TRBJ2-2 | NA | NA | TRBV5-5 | TGTGCCAGCAGCGGGAGGTCTCCCGGGGAGCTGTTTTTT | CASSGRSPGELFF
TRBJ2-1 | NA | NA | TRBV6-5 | TGTGCCAGCAGTTCGGTGGCAGGTGGGAATGAGCAGTTCTTC | CASSSVAGGNEQFF
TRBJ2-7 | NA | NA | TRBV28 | TGTGCCAGCAGTCATAGACAGGGACTTGGCTACGAGCAGTACTTC | CASSHRQGLGYEQYF
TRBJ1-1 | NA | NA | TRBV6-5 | TGTGCCAGCAGCTCTTATTCTGAAGCTTTCTTT | CASSSYSEAFF
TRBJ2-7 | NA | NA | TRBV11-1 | TGTGCCAGCAGCTTAGGAGGGCCAACCGAGCAGTACTTC | CASSLGGPTEQYF
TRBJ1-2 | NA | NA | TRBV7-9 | TGTTCCAGCAGCTTGACAGGCAACTATGGCTACACCTTC | CSSSLTGNYGYTF
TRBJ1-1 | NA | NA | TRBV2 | TGTGCCAGCAGTGGGGGCACCTGGAACACTGAAGCTTTCTTT | CASSGGTWNTEAFF
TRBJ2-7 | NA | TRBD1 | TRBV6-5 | TGTGCCAGCAGTTCCGGGACAGGGATCTACGAGCAGTACTTC | CASSSGTGIYEQYF
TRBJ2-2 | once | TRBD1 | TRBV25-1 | TGTGCCAGCAGTGAATGGGGAGGACAGGGGGCGCAGGTCGGGGAGCTGTTTTTT | CASSEWGGQGAQVGELFF
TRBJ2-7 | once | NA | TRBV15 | TGTGCCACCAGCAGAGATGTCGGAGATATCTACGAGCAGTACTTC | CATSRDVGDIYEQYF
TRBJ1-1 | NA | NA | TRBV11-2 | TGTGCCAGCAGCCTAGATGGTGAAACAGGGTATCCTTTGAACACTGAAGCTTTCTTT | CASSLDGETGYPLNTEAFF
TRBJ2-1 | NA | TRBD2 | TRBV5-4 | TGTGCCAGCAGCACCCGGACTAGCGAGGGCAATGAGCAGTTCTTC | CASSTRTSEGNEQFF
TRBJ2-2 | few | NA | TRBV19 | TGTGCCAGTAGGATTGGGGCCTACAACACCGGGGAGCTGTTTTTT | CASRIGAYNTGELFF
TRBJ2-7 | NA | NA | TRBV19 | TGTGCCAGTAGACAGAGCTTCTCCTACGAGCAGTACTTC | CASRQSFSYEQYF
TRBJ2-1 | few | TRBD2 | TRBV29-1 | TGCAGCGTACGGACTAGCGGGAGTATAGCGTTCTTC | CSVRTSGSIAFF
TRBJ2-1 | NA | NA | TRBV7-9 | TGTGCCAGCAGCTTAGCGGGGGGGCTCAATGAGCAGTTCTTC | CASSLAGGLNEQFF
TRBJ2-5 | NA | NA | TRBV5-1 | TGCGCCAGCAGCCCTACTCCCAGCGAGCTAGAGACCCAGTACTTC | CASSPTPSELETQYF
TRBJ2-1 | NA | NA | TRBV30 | TGTGCCTGGAGTGTACAAGCGGGCCCCAATGAGCAGTTCTTC | CAWSVQAGPNEQFF
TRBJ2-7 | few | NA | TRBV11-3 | TGTGCCAGCAGCTTATCGGGGAGTACCTACGAGCAGTACTTC | CASSLSGSTYEQYF